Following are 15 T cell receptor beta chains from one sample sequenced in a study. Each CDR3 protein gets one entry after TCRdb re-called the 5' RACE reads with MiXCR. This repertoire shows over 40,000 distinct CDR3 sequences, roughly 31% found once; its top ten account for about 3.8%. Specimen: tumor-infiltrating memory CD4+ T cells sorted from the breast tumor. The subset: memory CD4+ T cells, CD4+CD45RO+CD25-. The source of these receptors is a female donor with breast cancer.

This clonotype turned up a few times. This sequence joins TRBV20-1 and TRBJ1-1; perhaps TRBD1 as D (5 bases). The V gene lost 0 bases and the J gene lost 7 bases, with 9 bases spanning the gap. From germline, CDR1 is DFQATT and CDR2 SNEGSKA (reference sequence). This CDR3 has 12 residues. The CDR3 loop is CSARDQDSEAFF. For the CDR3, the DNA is TGCAGTGCTAGAGATCAAGACAGTGAAGCTTTCTTT.

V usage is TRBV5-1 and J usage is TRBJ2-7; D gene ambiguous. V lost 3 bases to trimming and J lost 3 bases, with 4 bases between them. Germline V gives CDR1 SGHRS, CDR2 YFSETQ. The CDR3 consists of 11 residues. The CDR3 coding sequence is TGCGCCAGCAGCTCTAACTACGAGCAGTACTTC. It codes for CASSSNYEQYF.

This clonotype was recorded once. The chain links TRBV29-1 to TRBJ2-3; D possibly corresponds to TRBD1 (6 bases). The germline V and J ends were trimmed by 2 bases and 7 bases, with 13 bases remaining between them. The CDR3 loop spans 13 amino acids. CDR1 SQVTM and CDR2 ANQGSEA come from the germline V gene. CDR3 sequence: CSVEKQGGNTQYF. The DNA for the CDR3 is TGCAGCGTTGAAAAACAGGGTGGAAATACGCAGTATTTT.

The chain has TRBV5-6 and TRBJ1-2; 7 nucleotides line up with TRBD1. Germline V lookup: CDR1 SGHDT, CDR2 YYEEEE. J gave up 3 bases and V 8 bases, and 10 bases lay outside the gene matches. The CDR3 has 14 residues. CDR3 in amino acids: CASIASGTDYGYTF. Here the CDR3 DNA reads TGTGCCAGTATCGCCTCCGGGACAGACTATGGCTACACCTTC. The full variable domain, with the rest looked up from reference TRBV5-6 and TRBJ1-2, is DAGVTQSPTHLIKTRGQQVTLRCSPKSGHDTVSWYQQALGQGPQFIFQYYEEEERQRGNFPDRFSGHQFPNYSSELNVNALLLGDSALYLCASIASGTDYGYTFGSGTRLTVV.

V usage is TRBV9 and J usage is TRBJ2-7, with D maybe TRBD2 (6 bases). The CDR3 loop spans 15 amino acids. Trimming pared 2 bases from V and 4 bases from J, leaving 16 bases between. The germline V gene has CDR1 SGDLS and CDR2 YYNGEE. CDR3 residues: CASSVDGGRSYEQYF. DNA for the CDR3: TGTGCCAGCAGCGTCGACGGGGGTCGATCTTACGAGCAGTACTTC. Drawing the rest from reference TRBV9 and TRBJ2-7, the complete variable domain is DSGVTQTPKHLITATGQRVTLRCSPRSGDLSVYWYQQSLDQGLQFLIQYYNGEERAKGNILERFSAQQFPDLHSELNLSSLELGDSALYFCASSVDGGRSYEQYFGPGTRLTVT.

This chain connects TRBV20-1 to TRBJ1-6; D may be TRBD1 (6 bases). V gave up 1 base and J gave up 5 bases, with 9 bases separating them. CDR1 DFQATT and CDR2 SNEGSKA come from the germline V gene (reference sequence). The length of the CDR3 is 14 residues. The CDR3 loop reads CSARGQVDNSPLHF. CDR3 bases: TGCAGTGCTAGAGGACAGGTGGATAATTCACCCCTCCACTTT.

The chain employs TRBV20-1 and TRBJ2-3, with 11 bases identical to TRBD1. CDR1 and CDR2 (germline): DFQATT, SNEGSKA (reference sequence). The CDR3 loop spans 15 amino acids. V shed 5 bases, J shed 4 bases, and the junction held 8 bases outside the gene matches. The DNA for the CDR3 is TGCAGTGCTGAGCCACGGACAGGGGGCGCAGATACGCAGTATTTT. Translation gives CSAEPRTGGADTQYF.

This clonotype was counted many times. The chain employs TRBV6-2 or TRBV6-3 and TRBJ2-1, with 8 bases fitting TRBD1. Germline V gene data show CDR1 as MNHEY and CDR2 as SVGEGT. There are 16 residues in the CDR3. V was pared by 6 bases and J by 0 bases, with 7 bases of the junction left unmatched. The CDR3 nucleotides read TGTGCCAGCAGACAAGCCGGGACAGGCTCCTACAATGAGCAGTTCTTC. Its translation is CASRQAGTGSYNEQFF.

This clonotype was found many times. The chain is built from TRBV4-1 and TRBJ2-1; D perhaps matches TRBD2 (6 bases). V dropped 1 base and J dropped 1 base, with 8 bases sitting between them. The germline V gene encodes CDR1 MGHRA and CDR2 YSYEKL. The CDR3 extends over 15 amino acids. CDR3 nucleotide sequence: TGCGCCAGCAGCCAAGCAAGCGGGTCCTACAATGAGCAGTTCTTC. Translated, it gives CASSQASGSYNEQFF.

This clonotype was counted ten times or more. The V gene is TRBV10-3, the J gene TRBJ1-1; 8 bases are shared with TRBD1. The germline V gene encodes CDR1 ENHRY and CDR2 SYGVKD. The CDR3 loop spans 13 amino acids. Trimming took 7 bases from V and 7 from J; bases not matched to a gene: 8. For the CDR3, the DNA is TGTGCCATCACCTCGGACAGGGAGGGTGAAGCTTTCTTT. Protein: CAITSDREGEAFF.

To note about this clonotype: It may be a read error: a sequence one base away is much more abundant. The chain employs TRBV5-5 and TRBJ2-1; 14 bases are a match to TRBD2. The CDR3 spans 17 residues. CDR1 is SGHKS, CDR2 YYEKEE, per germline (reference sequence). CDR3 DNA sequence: TGTGCCGGCAGCGCCCACGGGACTAGCGGGAGTGCGGGTGAGCAGTTCTTC. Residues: CAGSAHGTSGSAGEQFF.

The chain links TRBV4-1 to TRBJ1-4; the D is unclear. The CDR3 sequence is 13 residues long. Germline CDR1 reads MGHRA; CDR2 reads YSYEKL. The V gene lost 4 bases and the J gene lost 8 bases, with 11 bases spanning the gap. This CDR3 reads CASSPTPREKLFF. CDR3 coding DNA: TGCGCCAGCAGCCCGACTCCAAGGGAAAAACTGTTTTTT.

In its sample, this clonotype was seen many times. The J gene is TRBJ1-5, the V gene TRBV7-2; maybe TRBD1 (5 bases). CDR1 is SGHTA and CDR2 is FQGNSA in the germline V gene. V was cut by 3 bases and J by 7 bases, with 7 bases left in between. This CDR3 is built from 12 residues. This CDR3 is CASSFRAQPQHF. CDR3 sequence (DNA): TGTGCCAGCAGCTTCAGGGCCCAGCCCCAGCATTTT.

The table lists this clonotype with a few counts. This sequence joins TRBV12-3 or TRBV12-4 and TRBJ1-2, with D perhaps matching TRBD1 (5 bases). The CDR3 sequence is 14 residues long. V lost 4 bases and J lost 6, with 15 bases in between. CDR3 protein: CASSSGLGVNGYTF. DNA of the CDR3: TGTGCCAGCAGTTCAGGGTTAGGGGTGAATGGCTACACCTTC.

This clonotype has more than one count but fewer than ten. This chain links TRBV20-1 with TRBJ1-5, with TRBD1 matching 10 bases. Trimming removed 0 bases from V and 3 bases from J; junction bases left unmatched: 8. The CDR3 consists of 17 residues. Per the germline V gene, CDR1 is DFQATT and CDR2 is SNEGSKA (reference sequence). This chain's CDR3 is CSARDPGDRGFNQPQHF. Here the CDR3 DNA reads TGCAGTGCTAGAGATCCTGGGGACAGGGGCTTCAATCAGCCCCAGCATTTT.